This is a list of T cell receptor beta chains from one sample in a study of T cell responses to AZD1222 COVID-19 vaccine. Measured with immunoSEQ multiplex PCR; TCRdb has only the in-frame clones, and not every one. The sample has about 160,000 clones, around 87% seen once. Specimen: peripheral blood, collected 28 days after the second AZD1222 dose. These receptor sequences come from an adult who received the AZD1222 COVID-19 vaccine. Each CDR3 is given with its conserved first and last residue. The order of the fields is V gene, J gene, D gene, clone size, CDR3 protein, CDR3 DNA. D genes are given only for firm matches. Some rows mark clone size as missing; the rest say once, few, many or name a class of expanded clone.

TRBV19,TRBJ1-3,.,few,CASTSGRFSGNTIYF,TGTGCCAGTACGAGTGGCCGCTTCTCTGGAAACACCATATATTTT
TRBV7-9,TRBJ2-3,.,.,CASSLDGRDTQYF,TGTGCCAGCAGCTTAGACGGGCGAGATACGCAGTATTTT
TRBV3-1/TRBV3-2,TRBJ2-1,TRBD2,once,CASSSSGISYNEQFF,TGTGCCAGCAGCTCTAGCGGGATCTCCTACAATGAGCAGTTCTTC
TRBV6-5,TRBJ1-4,.,.,CASSYSGIGNEKLFF,TGTGCCAGCAGTTACTCGGGGATCGGGAATGAAAAACTGTTTTTT
TRBV2,TRBJ1-1,.,once,CASSEVGRSEAFF,TGTGCCAGCAGTGAAGTAGGGAGATCTGAAGCTTTCTTT
TRBV5-8,TRBJ1-5,.,.,CASSLVVTGNQPQHF,TGTGCCAGCAGCTTGGTCGTGACAGGAAATCAGCCCCAGCATTTT
TRBV3-1/TRBV3-2,TRBJ2-7,.,.,CASSRDGTYEQYF,TGTGCCAGCAGCCGGGACGGAACCTACGAGCAGTACTTC
TRBV30,TRBJ2-7,.,few,CAWSVFYEQYF,TGTGCCTGGAGTGTATTTTACGAGCAGTACTTC
TRBV11-2,TRBJ2-6,TRBD1,.,CASSPKDRGHPGANVLTF,TGTGCCAGCAGCCCGAAGGACAGGGGGCACCCCGGGGCCAACGTCCTGACTTTC
TRBV5-1,TRBJ2-5,.,.,CASSIGGGPETQYF,TGCGCCAGCAGCATCGGCGGGGGCCCAGAGACCCAGTACTTC
TRBV2,TRBJ1-2,TRBD1,.,CASIFGRGRGYTF,TGTGCCAGCATTTTTGGTAGGGGGCGAGGCTACACCTTC
TRBV6-2/TRBV6-3,TRBJ1-5,.,.,CASSLDPTQPQHF,TGTGCCAGCAGCCTAGACCCTACCCAGCCCCAGCATTTT
TRBV3-1/TRBV3-2,TRBJ2-2,.,.,CASKVEPWASGELFF,TGTGCCAGCAAAGTGGAGCCGTGGGCCTCCGGGGAGCTGTTTTTT
TRBV5-1,TRBJ1-5,.,.,CASSLAGLDSNQPQHF,TGCGCCAGCAGCTTGGCCGGACTTGATAGCAATCAGCCCCAGCATTTT
TRBV5-1,TRBJ1-2,.,.,CASSFMGALEGYTF,TGCGCCAGCAGCTTCATGGGAGCGCTTGAGGGCTACACCTTC
TRBV5-1,TRBJ1-2,.,once,CASSPGTRIGYTF,TGCGCCAGCAGTCCGGGAACGCGAATCGGCTACACCTTC
TRBV14,TRBJ1-6,.,few,CASRGVNNSPLHF,TGTGCCAGCAGAGGGGTGAATAATTCACCCCTCCACTTT
TRBV14,TRBJ1-1,.,once,CASSQAGNTEAFF,TGTGCCAGCAGCCAAGCGGGGAACACTGAAGCTTTCTTT
TRBV6-5,TRBJ1-2,.,.,CASSYSLGGGYTF,TGTGCCAGCAGTTACTCCCTGGGGGGGGGCTACACCTTC
TRBV4-3,TRBJ1-2,.,.,CASSQVSGQDYGYTF,TGCGCCAGCAGCCAAGTATCCGGACAAGACTATGGCTACACCTTC
TRBV7-2,TRBJ2-7,TRBD1,few,CASSLAGTVYEQYF,TGTGCCAGCAGCTTAGCCGGGACAGTCTACGAGCAGTACTTC
TRBV7-2,TRBJ2-1,TRBD2,.,CASSLVAGGRNEQFF,TGTGCCAGCAGCTTAGTAGCGGGGGGGAGGAATGAGCAGTTCTTC
TRBV13,TRBJ2-3,.,.,CASSPRPEPDTQYF,TGTGCCAGCAGCCCCAGACCAGAGCCAGATACGCAGTATTTT
TRBV9,TRBJ1-2,.,.,CASSVGAGVNYGYTF,TGTGCCAGCAGCGTTGGAGCGGGGGTTAACTATGGCTACACCTTC
TRBV4-1,TRBJ1-5,.,.,CASSPRQVGSNQPQHF,TGCGCCAGCAGCCCAAGACAGGTGGGGAGCAATCAGCCCCAGCATTTT